These T cell receptor beta chains were read from a single sample in a study of T-cell memory formation after mild COVID-19. TCRdb re-derived calls from the 5' RACE reads in MiXCR, one entry per CDR3 protein. Among around 310,000 distinct CDR3 sequences listed, approximately 15% were seen once. Specimen: PBMCs or a T cell subset sorted from them (not recorded which). The receptors originated from a man aged 18 to 29 who had mild COVID-19 (a few samples of this study predate the infection). Cell type and time point are not known. The CDR3 runs from the conserved cysteine through the conserved F or W. The D gene is left open where the match is weak. The size entry is marked missing in some rows and otherwise reads once, few, many or a size class.

. TRBJ2-2 TRBV24-1 TRBD1 TGTGCCACCAGTGAACAGGGGTCCGGGGAGCTGTTTTTT CATSEQGSGELFF
few TRBJ1-5 TRBV27 . TGTGCCAGCAGTTTATCAGGGAGTGGGCAGCCCCAGCATTTT CASSLSGSGQPQHF
few TRBJ2-3 TRBV6-2/TRBV6-3 TRBD2 TGTGCCAGCAGTTACCCAAGGACTAGCGGGGGGTACACAGATACGCAGTATTTT CASSYPRTSGGYTDTQYF
. TRBJ1-1 TRBV15 . TGTGCCACCAGCAGAGAAATTGCGGGTCGAACTGAAGCTTTCTTT CATSREIAGRTEAFF
. TRBJ2-1 TRBV6-5 TRBD2 TGTGCCAGCAGCCAGAGGGGACTACCCTACAATGAGCAGTTCTTC CASSQRGLPYNEQFF
many TRBJ2-5 TRBV4-2 . TGTGCCAGCAGCCCTTACGGCAGGGATCAAGAGACCCAGTACTTC CASSPYGRDQETQYF
few TRBJ2-7 TRBV6-1 . TGTGCCAGCAGTGCCCGGGGCGAGCAGTACTTC CASSARGEQYF
. TRBJ2-1 TRBV20-1 TRBD2 TGCAGTGCTAGAGTGCTCGGGGGGGACTCCTACAATGAGCAGTTCTTC CSARVLGGDSYNEQFF
once TRBJ2-1 TRBV6-5 . TGTGCCAGCAGTTACTCGTCAGGGAAAGGCAATGAGCAGTTCTTC CASSYSSGKGNEQFF
. TRBJ2-3 TRBV20-1 . TGCAGTGCGCACTCCGGGAGCACAGATACGCAGTATTTT CSAHSGSTDTQYF
few TRBJ2-5 TRBV7-6 TRBD2 TGTGCCAGCAGCTTAGTTCCTAGCGGGGGGTCACCGAGAGTCCAAGAGACCCAGTACTTC CASSLVPSGGSPRVQETQYF
few TRBJ2-5 TRBV19 . TGTGCCAGTAGTCCAAAGGACAGACGGGTGGAGACCCAGTACTTC CASSPKDRRVETQYF
few TRBJ1-4 TRBV4-3 TRBD1 TGCGCCAGCAGCCAAGATAGGACAGGAACTAATGAAAAACTGTTTTTT CASSQDRTGTNEKLFF
many TRBJ2-1 TRBV11-1 . TGTGCCAGCAGCTGGAAATCTAGGGGGGCCCACAATGAGCAGTTCTTC CASSWKSRGAHNEQFF
. TRBJ2-2 TRBV7-3 TRBD1 TGTGCCAGCAGCTTGGGACAGGGGTTTTCCGGGGAGCTGTTTTTT CASSLGQGFSGELFF
few TRBJ1-5 TRBV4-3 . TGCGCCAGCAGCCAAGATCCGATCCGAGACATCTCTCAGCCCCAGCATTTT CASSQDPIRDISQPQHF